These 20 T cell receptor beta chains originate from one sample sequenced in a study of tumor-infiltrating lymphocytes in primary liver carcinoma. A constant-region primer primed TCR beta cDNA synthesis from 450 to 550 ng of total RNA. Libraries for TCR beta were built through three nested multiplex PCR rounds, which together made up a slightly modified ARM-PCR procedure. Amplification in the first two PCR rounds was performed using TRBV1-TRBV30 forward primers and a C-beta reverse primer for 9 to 11 cycles each. Via MiXCR, TCRdb re-called the multiplex PCR reads, giving one row per CDR3 protein. The sample lists roughly 80,000 distinct CDR3 sequences; approximately 72% were seen once. Starting material for RNA and DNA co-extraction consisted of roughly 19-34 mg of unsorted bulk tissue. The sequenced sample consisted of liver tumor tissue from sampling region 1. Subset reported: tumor region T1, superior pole. All receptors derive from a man between 35 and 55 years old with primary liver carcinoma and hepatitis B virus infection.

Comment on this clonotype: Mismatch with germline at one junction end may stem from a read error. The gene calls are TRBV30 and TRBJ2-7; 8 positions agree with TRBD2. Per germline, CDR1 GTSNPN and CDR2 SVGIG (reference sequence). This CDR3 has 17 residues. Here the CDR3 DNA reads TGTGCCTGGAGTCCACCCCCTCGACTAGCGCAGACGTACGAGCGGTACTTC. This translates into CAWSPPPRLAQTYERYF.

The genes are TRBV12-3 or TRBV12-4 and TRBJ2-3; D gene unclear. CDR3 length: 14 amino acids. V lost 11 bases and J lost 0, with 15 bases in between. In nucleotides, the CDR3 is TGTGCCTGCGAAAAGGTTCTGAGCACAGATACGCAGTATTTT. This sequence encodes CACEKVLSTDTQYF.

Regarding this clonotype: A much more abundant neighbour one base away suggests this may be a read error. The rearrangement links TRBV5-6 to TRBJ1-1; D is uncertain. V was trimmed by 3 bases and J by 1 base, leaving 16 bases between them. Looked up from germline, CDR1 is SGHDT and CDR2 is YYEEEE. The CDR3 extends over 16 amino acids. The CDR3 protein is CASSWGSSAKNTEAFF. CDR3 DNA sequence: TGTGCCAGCAGCTGGGGATCCTCAGCGAAGAACACTGAAGCTTTCTTT.

Concerning this clonotype: Lacking the conserved final phenylalanine or tryptophan, this CDR3 likely reflects a read error. The chain employs TRBV4-1 and TRBJ2-7, with 11 bases that match TRBD2. V trimming: 5 bases; J trimming: 7 bases; junction bases outside the gene matches: 13. Germline lookup yields CDR1 MGHRA and CDR2 YSYEKL. The CDR3 length is 16 residues. The CDR3 loop reads CASSVTSGTGSGEQYS. In DNA form, the CDR3 reads TGCGCCAGCAGCGTGACTAGCGGGACCGGCTCGGGGGAGCAGTACTCC.

Details on this clonotype: The conserved closing phenylalanine or tryptophan is absent in this CDR3, likely reflecting a read error. The chain joins TRBV2 to TRBJ2-6, with D tentatively TRBD1 or TRBD2 (5 bases each). This CDR3 contains 20 residues. Germline loops: CDR1 SNHLY, CDR2 FYNNEI. V gave up 4 bases and J gave up 2 bases, with 24 bases separating them. The CDR3 nucleotides read TGTGCCAGCAGTGGAAAGGGACGACTTATTGTTCTAACTGGGGCCAACGTCCTGACTTTG. Protein sequence: CASSGKGRLIVLTGANVLTL.

This clonotype has a handful of counts. One base away lies a much larger clone, so this may be a sequencing read error. The chain recombines TRBV10-3 with TRBJ1-1; perhaps TRBD1 as D (5 bases). This CDR3 has 13 residues. Germline values: CDR1 ENHRY, CDR2 SYGVKD. The CDR3 sequence: CVISAGENTEAFF. CDR3 bases: TGTGTCATCAGTGCGGGGGAGAACACTGAAGCTTTCTTT.

This clonotype was observed once. At one boundary the junction diverges from the germline segment, which might be a read error. This sequence joins TRBV11-2 and TRBJ1-4, with a possible D match to TRBD1 (5 bases). Germline V gene lookup returns CDR1 SGHAT and CDR2 FQNNGV. The CDR3 is 15 residues long. The CDR3 DNA sequence: TGTGCCGGCAGCATCGACTGGGGCGGTAATGAAAAACTGTTTTTT. This sequence encodes CAGSIDWGGNEKLFF.

This clonotype came up a few times. Being one base from a much bigger clone, this may be a read error. This sequence joins TRBV14 and TRBJ2-1, with a weak D call TRBD2 (5 bases). The V end lost 8 bases, the J end lost 2 bases, and 16 bases lay between the germline ends. Germline assignment: CDR1 SGHDN and CDR2 FVKESK. This CDR3 region has 15 residues. DNA for the CDR3: TGTGCCAGCGGTAAGCGGACCAGCCCCTACAATGAGCAGTTCTTC. This codes for CASGKRTSPYNEQFF.

In the case of this clonotype: The CDR3 does not end in the conserved phenylalanine or tryptophan, so this is likely a read error. The chain joins TRBV5-5 to TRBJ2-2; TRBD1 aligns across 8 bases. V lost 6 bases to trimming and J lost 3 bases; unmatched junction nucleotides: 7. The CDR3 sequence is 15 residues long. Germline CDR1 and CDR2: SGHKS and YYEKEE (reference sequence). The DNA of the CDR3 is TGTGCCAGCAACCCCCCAGGGGGCGACACCGGGGAGCTGTTTGTT. Residues: CASNPPGGDTGELFV.

V gene TRBV5-5 combines with J gene TRBJ2-7, with 7 positions matching TRBD1. Germline V gives CDR1 SGHKS, CDR2 YYEKEE (reference sequence). This CDR3 has 13 residues. CDR3 nucleotides: TGTATCAGCAGCTTTAATCCAGGGGGAGAGCAGTACTTC. Its protein is CISSFNPGGEQYF.

This clonotype was detected a few times. The chain couples TRBV2 to TRBJ1-5; D possibly corresponds to TRBD1 (6 bases). From germline, CDR1 is SNHLY and CDR2 FYNNEI. CDR3 length: 14 amino acids. Trimming shortened V by 5 bases and J by 0 bases, and 8 bases separated the two germline ends. In nucleotides, the CDR3 is TGTGCCAGCAGTATACAGGGTAGCAATCAGCCCCAGCATTTT. Protein sequence: CASSIQGSNQPQHF.

Regarding this clonotype: At one end the junction does not follow the germline gene, possibly because of a read error. The V call is TRBV7-3, the J call TRBJ2-1; 10 bases fit TRBD2. The CDR3 contains 15 residues. Germline loops: CDR1 SGHTA, CDR2 FQGTGA. CDR3 nucleotide sequence: TGTGCCAGCAGCTTAGGACTAGCGGCCTACAATGAGCGGTTCTTC. Protein product: CASSLGLAAYNERFF.

In regard to this clonotype: Given a much more abundant clone one base away, this may be a read error. V is TRBV5-1 and J is TRBJ2-4; the match to TRBD2 covers 9 bases. J gave up 0 bases and V 4 bases, and 14 bases lay outside the gene matches. This CDR3 region has 19 residues. Looked up from germline, CDR1 is SGHRS and CDR2 is YFSETQ. CDR3 region: CASSDTISSGEIAKNIQYF. CDR3 bases: TGCGCCAGCAGCGACACCATCTCTAGCGGGGAAATAGCCAAAAACATTCAGTACTTC. Drawing the rest from reference TRBV5-1 and TRBJ2-4, the complete variable domain is KAGVTQTPRYLIKTRGQQVTLSCSPISGHRSVSWYQQTPGQGLQFLFEYFSETQRNKGNFPGRFSGRQFSNSRSEMNVSTLELGDSALYLCASSDTISSGEIAKNIQYFGAGTRLSVL.

This clonotype showed up just once. The germline gene is not matched at one end of the junction; a read error may be the cause. This rearrangement joins TRBV10-1 to TRBJ2-1, with D maybe TRBD1 (5 bases). Germline assignment: CDR1 WNHNN and CDR2 SYGVQD (reference sequence). The CDR3 sequence is 14 residues long. The CDR3 spells CASSDRSPYNEQFF. In nucleotides, the CDR3 is TGCGCTAGCAGCGACAGAAGCCCCTACAATGAGCAGTTCTTT.

This clonotype is a singleton in its sample. The junction does not match germline at one end; this may be a read error. This chain links TRBV6-5 with TRBJ2-7; maybe TRBD1 (7 bases). Germline loops: CDR1 MNHEY, CDR2 SVGAGI. The CDR3 length is 14 residues. For the CDR3, the DNA is TGTGCCAGTAGTTACTCTGGACAGGAGGGCGAACAGTACTTC. This codes for CASSYSGQEGEQYF.

Regarding this clonotype: The junction and the germline gene differ at one end; a read error may be behind it. The rearrangement joins TRBV5-6 to TRBJ1-6; no clear D. In germline, CDR1 is SGHDT, CDR2 YYEEEE. The CDR3 is 13 residues long. CDR3 region: CVSNLYHNSPFHF. In DNA, the CDR3 is TGTGTCAGCAACTTGTACCATAATTCACCCTTCCACTTT.

The rearrangement links TRBV29-1 to TRBJ1-2; maybe TRBD1 (6 bases). Trimming left V 6 bases short and J 4 bases short, with 21 bases between. CDR1 and CDR2 from the germline V gene are SQVTM and ANQGSEA. The CDR3 has 15 residues. The CDR3 region is CSVAGTWSAAYGYTF. CDR3 nucleotide sequence: TGCAGCGTAGCCGGGACATGGAGCGCTGCCTATGGCTACACCTTC.

This clonotype was recorded a few times. Given a much more abundant clone one base away, this may be a read error. This sequence joins TRBV12-3 or TRBV12-4 and TRBJ2-7; D call uncertain. The CDR3 sequence is 11 residues long. Written as DNA, the CDR3 is TGTGTCAGCAGTTTATACTACGAGCAGTACTTC. Protein product: CVSSLYYEQYF.

V is TRBV5-4 and J is TRBJ2-7, with D possibly matching TRBD2 (6 bases). The germline V gene has CDR1 SGHNT and CDR2 YYREEE (reference sequence). V was clipped by 0 bases and J by 0 bases, with 13 bases between them. This CDR3 is 16 amino acids long. In DNA, the CDR3 is TGTGCCAGCAGCTTGGGGGTGGGGACTGTCTCCTACGAGCAGTACTTC. The encoded protein is CASSLGVGTVSYEQYF.

Details on this clonotype: An end of the junction does not agree with germline; a read error may underlie this. The chain joins TRBV5-1 to TRBJ2-3, with a weak D call TRBD2 (5 bases). The CDR3 runs to 17 residues. The germline V gene has CDR1 SGHRS and CDR2 YFSETQ. The CDR3 DNA sequence: TGCGCCAGCAGTTCGATTACCCGAGGGAGTGGCACAGATACGCAGTATTTC. Residues: CASSSITRGSGTDTQYF.